The 20 T cell receptor beta chains below all came from one sample that was sequenced in a study of beta chain features in type 1 diabetes (dated by TCRdb to the late 2010s). Overall study outcomes, separate from this receptor: A moderate but significant shortening of TCRB CDR3 length was observed in type 1 diabetes patients in all four CD4+ subsets.

Libraries were constructed by the immunoSEQ multiplex PCR assay. The High Capacity cDNA Reverse Transcription Kit was used to reverse transcribe all of the isolated RNA, meaning that expressed TCRB transcripts were what got sequenced. The immuneACCESS repertoire file appears here via TCRdb, limited to in-frame rearrangements. These files lack a portion of the clones; in checked studies, under half of the deficit traces to unresolved V genes, and the cause of the others is not known. Here the sample has 640,000 or so clones; 10% to 15% occur a single time. 0.022% of the sample comes from the top ten. The antigens these receptors bind are not known. The sample taken for sequencing was naive CD4+ T cells from blood. This specimen's cell subset or site label, interpreted: true naive CD4+ T cells. These receptors came from a man between 18 and 35 years old with type 1 diabetes.

The chain couples TRBV30 to TRBJ2-5; 9 bases match TRBD1. The CDR3 is made up of 15 amino acids. Per the germline V gene, CDR1 is GTSNPN and CDR2 is SVGIG (reference sequence). V gave up 5 bases and J gave up 1 base; unmatched junction bases: 8. CDR3 in DNA: TGTGCCTGGCAAGACAGGGGGAAACCCCAAGAGACCCAGTACTTC. Amino acids: CAWQDRGKPQETQYF.

This clone was observed a few times. The rearrangement links TRBV18 to TRBJ2-7; the D gene could be TRBD1 or TRBD2 (5 bases each). Trimming shortened V by 8 bases and J by 0 bases, and 11 bases separated the two germline ends. This CDR3 contains 13 residues. The germline CDR1 and CDR2 sequences are KGHSH and LQKENI. Here the CDR3 reads CASTRDHSYEQYF. The CDR3 DNA is TGTGCCAGCACCAGGGACCACTCCTACGAGCAGTACTTC. Drawing the rest from reference TRBV18 and TRBJ2-7, the complete variable domain is NAGVMQNPRHLVRRRGQEARLRCSPMKGHSHVYWYRQLPEEGLKFMVYLQKENIIDESGMPKERFSAEFPKEGPSILRIQQVVRGDSAAYFCASTRDHSYEQYFGPGTRLTVT.

The chain couples TRBV5-4 to TRBJ1-2, with 10 bases fitting TRBD1. The CDR3 is 16 residues long. V gave up 4 bases and J gave up 7 bases; unmatched junction bases: 13. Germline CDR1 reads SGHNT; CDR2 reads YYREEE (reference sequence). The CDR3 region has the DNA TGTGCCAGCAGCCCCGAAGGACAGGGGGTGCGAATTGGCTACACCTTC. This sequence encodes CASSPEGQGVRIGYTF. The full variable domain, completed using reference TRBV5-4 and TRBJ1-2, is ETGVTQSPTHLIKTRGQQVTLRCSSQSGHNTVSWYQQALGQGPQFIFQYYREEENGRGNFPPRFSGLQFPNYSSELNVNALELDDSALYLCASSPEGQGVRIGYTFGSGTRLTVV.

This sequence joins TRBV2 and TRBJ1-2, with unresolved D. Trimming left V 0 bases short and J 5 bases short, with 4 bases between. This CDR3 contains 12 residues. From germline, CDR1 is SNHLY and CDR2 FYNNEI. CDR3 sequence reads: CASSEARYGYTF. The CDR3 DNA sequence: TGTGCCAGCAGTGAAGCCCGGTATGGCTACACCTTC.

The rearrangement uses TRBV4-1 and TRBJ1-1, with a tentative D call TRBD1 (5 bases). Trimming removed 4 bases at V and 2 bases at J, with 11 bases between. The length of the CDR3 is 14 residues. CDR1 and CDR2 (germline): MGHRA, YSYEKL. CDR3 sequence reads: CASSRMQGNTEAFF. The CDR3 coding sequence is TGCGCCAGCAGCCGGATGCAGGGAAACACTGAAGCTTTCTTT.

The chain joins TRBV30 to TRBJ1-2; D may be TRBD1 (6 bases). The CDR3 is made up of 14 amino acids. The V end was cut by 2 bases, the J end by 7 bases, with 17 bases between. Germline V gene sequence: CDR1 GTSNPN, CDR2 SVGIG (reference sequence). Written as DNA, the CDR3 is TGTGCCTGGAGTCAAGGGGGGCTTGTTCGTGGCTACACCTTC. This translates into CAWSQGGLVRGYTF.

The V and J genes are TRBV5-1 and TRBJ1-5; unclear D gene. CDR3 length: 14 residues. In germline, CDR1 is SGHRS, CDR2 YFSETQ. The V gene lost 0 bases and the J gene lost 5 bases, with 9 bases spanning the gap. The DNA for the CDR3 is TGCGCCAGCAGCTTGGGGCAGAGACATCAGCCCCAGCATTTT. It translates to CASSLGQRHQPQHF.

There are a few counts of this clone. The chain employs TRBV4-1 and TRBJ2-5; 8 nucleotides line up with TRBD2. The V gene end was trimmed by 4 bases and the J gene end by 2 bases; junction bases not matched to a gene: 6. The CDR3 runs to 15 residues. CDR1 and CDR2 (germline): MGHRA, YSYEKL. The CDR3 loop reads CASSPGLAFQETQYF. The DNA of the CDR3 is TGCGCCAGCAGCCCAGGACTAGCTTTTCAAGAGACCCAGTACTTC.

As regards this clone: Distinct nucleotide sequences in the sample also encode this CDR3. The rearrangement uses TRBV6-5 and TRBJ1-4; 9 bases line up with TRBD1. The CDR3 totals 15 residues. With V trimmed by 4 bases and J by 8 bases, 8 bases remained unmatched. Per germline, CDR1 MNHEY and CDR2 SVGAGI. CDR3 sequence reads: CASSSPGQGNEKLFF. CDR3 coding DNA: TGTGCCAGCAGTTCACCGGGACAGGGAAACGAAAAACTGTTTTTT.

About this clone: The same CDR3 also results from other DNA sequences found in this sample. V gene TRBV5-1 combines with J gene TRBJ2-5, with 8 bases lining up with TRBD1. The CDR3 spans 13 residues. The V and J ends lost 4 bases and 4 bases, in that order; junction bases with no gene match: 3. CDR1 is SGHRS and CDR2 is YFSETQ in the germline V gene. CDR3: CASSPTGGETQYF. The CDR3 nucleotides read TGCGCCAGCAGCCCCACAGGGGGAGAGACCCAGTACTTC. The entire variable domain, with the rest obtained from reference TRBV5-1 and TRBJ2-5, is as follows: KAGVTQTPRYLIKTRGQQVTLSCSPISGHRSVSWYQQTPGQGLQFLFEYFSETQRNKGNFPGRFSGRQFSNSRSEMNVSTLELGDSALYLCASSPTGGETQYFGPGTRLLVL.

Here the CDR3 DNA reads TGTGCCAGCGCAACGGTTACGGCTCAAGAGACCCAGTACTTC. This encodes CASATVTAQETQYF. The chain has TRBV5-4 and TRBJ2-5; D is uncertain. The germline V gene encodes CDR1 SGHNT and CDR2 YYREEE (reference sequence). The CDR3 length is 14 residues. Between the trimmed V and J ends, which lost 7 bases and 2 bases, there was a span of 15 bases.

This chain connects TRBV7-8 to TRBJ2-7; D may be TRBD1 (6 bases). The ends were cut back, 5 bases at V and 5 bases at J, with 16 bases in the middle. This CDR3 comprises 14 residues. Germline lookup yields CDR1 SGHVS and CDR2 FQNEAQ. The CDR3 protein is CASSAHHGTNEQYF. The CDR3 DNA reads as TGTGCCAGCAGCGCCCATCACGGGACAAACGAGCAGTACTTC.

This clone has only a few counts. This rearrangement joins TRBV6-5 to TRBJ1-1; D is unresolved. This CDR3 has 12 amino acids. The germline gives CDR1 MNHEY, CDR2 SVGAGI. The V and J ends lost 6 bases and 3 bases respectively, with 8 bases between them. The CDR3 here is CASSNTYTEAFF. The CDR3 DNA is TGTGCCAGCAGCAATACATACACTGAAGCTTTCTTT.

There are a few counts of this clone. The DNA of the CDR3 is TGTGCCAGCAGTTACGGTCGACAGGGCTACGAGCAGTACTTC. This codes for CASSYGRQGYEQYF. V usage is TRBV6-5 and J usage is TRBJ2-7; 7 positions match TRBD1. The trim removed 2 bases at V and 3 bases at J, leaving 4 bases unmatched. This CDR3 contains 14 residues. Germline V gene sequence: CDR1 MNHEY, CDR2 SVGAGI.

This clone was counted only a few times. This chain uses TRBV11-2 with TRBJ2-5; weak D call: TRBD2 (6 bases). V was trimmed by 0 bases and J by 2 bases, leaving 16 bases between them. This CDR3 has 17 residues. Looked up from germline, CDR1 is SGHAT and CDR2 is FQNNGV. CDR3 in amino acids: CASSLDLPGAGQETQYF. CDR3 DNA sequence: TGTGCCAGCAGCTTAGATCTCCCGGGAGCGGGTCAAGAGACCCAGTACTTC.

J is TRBJ2-1 and V is TRBV5-1; D not certain. V was shortened by 4 bases and J by 7 bases, with 3 bases between the two germline ends. The CDR3 covers 10 residues. Germline assignment: CDR1 SGHRS and CDR2 YFSETQ. In nucleotides, the CDR3 is TGCGCCAGCAGCGCGAATGAGCAGTTCTTC. It is translated as CASSANEQFF.

This clone was found once. The J gene is TRBJ1-1, the V gene TRBV18; D uncertain. The V end was cut by 0 bases, the J end by 4 bases, with 6 bases between. Germline V gene lookup returns CDR1 KGHSH and CDR2 LQKENI. This CDR3 contains 13 residues. DNA for the CDR3: TGTGCCAGCTCACCACCGGAGGTCACTGAAGCTTTCTTT. Its protein product is CASSPPEVTEAFF.

This clone has a handful of counts. The V and J genes are TRBV5-1 and TRBJ2-1; D tentatively fits TRBD1 or TRBD2 (5 bases each). The length of the CDR3 is 15 residues. V lost 1 base to trimming and J lost 6 bases, with 14 bases between them. Germline CDR1 reads SGHRS; CDR2 reads YFSETQ. CDR3 DNA sequence: TGCGCCAGCAGCTTGCCCAGCGGCCAGGGCAATGAGCAGTTCTTC. Translating gives CASSLPSGQGNEQFF.

This chain links TRBV30 with TRBJ1-2, with a weak D call TRBD1 (6 bases). The CDR3 consists of 16 residues. V lost 4 bases to trimming and J lost 2 bases, with 20 bases between them. Per germline, CDR1 GTSNPN and CDR2 SVGIG (reference sequence). The CDR3 sequence is CAWIAGRGRSNYGYTF. CDR3 DNA: TGTGCCTGGATTGCAGGGAGGGGGAGGTCAAACTATGGCTACACCTTC.

A few counts support this clone. The chain links TRBV29-1 to TRBJ2-7; D is possibly TRBD2 (6 bases). The CDR3 extends over 14 amino acids. In germline, CDR1 is SQVTM, CDR2 ANQGSEA. V lost 4 bases and J 4 bases, leaving 17 bases between the germline ends. CDR3 loop: CSVALTAGHYEQYF. The DNA of the CDR3 is TGCAGCGTTGCCCTTACTGCGGGGCATTACGAGCAGTACTTC.